This TCR beta chain was captured by sequencing in a study of technical replicates of blood from a handful of donors. This table comes from immunoSEQ multiplex PCR, and its TCRdb copy is limited to in-frame clones, with some not included. The top ten hold about 0.29% of the sample, which has some 71,000 clones, nearly 98% seen once. The origin of this receptor is a human donor in good health. Sequenced material: T cells isolated from PBMCs.

Here the CDR3 reads CASSLVGTGAYEQYF. The CDR3 DNA is TGTGCCAGCAGTTTAGTGGGGACAGGGGCCTACGAGCAGTACTTC. The genes are TRBV28 and TRBJ2-7; 10 bases fit TRBD1. The CDR3 runs 15 residues. The germline V gene has CDR1 MDHEN and CDR2 SYDVKM. The trim removed 2 bases at V and 2 bases at J, leaving 3 bases unmatched.